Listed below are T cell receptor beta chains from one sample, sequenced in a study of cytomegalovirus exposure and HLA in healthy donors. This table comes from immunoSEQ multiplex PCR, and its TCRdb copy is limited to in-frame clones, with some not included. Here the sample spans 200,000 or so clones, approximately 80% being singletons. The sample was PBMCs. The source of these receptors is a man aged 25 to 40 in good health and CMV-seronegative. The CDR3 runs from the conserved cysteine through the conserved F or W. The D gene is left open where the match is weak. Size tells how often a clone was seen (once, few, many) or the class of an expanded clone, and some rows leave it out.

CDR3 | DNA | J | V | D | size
CASTRGFIGGFFYGYTF | TGTGCCAGCACCCGAGGATTCATTGGGGGGTTTTTCTATGGCTACACCTTC | TRBJ1-2 | TRBV5-8 | NA | NA
CASSLEAGGGEQYF | TGCGCCAGCAGCTTGGAAGCCGGGGGAGGCGAGCAGTACTTC | TRBJ2-7 | TRBV5-1 | NA | NA
CASSTMGQVNEKLFF | TGTGCCAGTAGTACCATGGGACAGGTTAATGAAAAACTGTTTTTT | TRBJ1-4 | TRBV19 | TRBD1 | once
CASSAGTGGREQYF | TGTGCCAGCAGCGCCGGGACAGGGGGCCGGGAGCAGTACTTC | TRBJ2-7 | TRBV6-1 | TRBD1 | NA
CASSKRDSYNEQFF | TGTGCCAGTAGTAAACGGGACTCCTACAATGAGCAGTTCTTC | TRBJ2-1 | TRBV19 | NA | NA
CASSPGLAGDNEQYF | TGTGCCAGCAGCCCCGGACTAGCGGGGGATAACGAGCAGTACTTC | TRBJ2-7 | TRBV11-2 | TRBD2 | few
CASSLARGSQETQYF | TGTGCCAGCAGTTTGGCTAGGGGCTCCCAAGAGACCCAGTACTTC | TRBJ2-5 | TRBV6-5 | NA | NA
CASSPAGISYEQYF | TGTGCCAGCAGCCCCGCAGGCATTTCCTACGAGCAGTACTTC | TRBJ2-7 | TRBV9 | NA | NA
CASSRGWPNTGELFF | TGTGCCAGCAGTCGGGGGTGGCCGAACACCGGGGAGCTGTTTTTT | TRBJ2-2 | TRBV6-1 | NA | NA
CASTPTGELFF | TGTGCCAGCACCCCTACCGGGGAGCTGTTTTTT | TRBJ2-2 | TRBV7-9 | NA | few
CASSQRPSRGEGTVAFF | TGTGCCAGCAGCCAGCGACCGAGTAGGGGGGAGGGAACTGTCGCTTTCTTT | TRBJ1-1 | TRBV5-6 | NA | few
CASSRWDRGTNEKLFF | TGTGCCAGCAGTCGATGGGACAGGGGCACTAATGAAAAACTGTTTTTT | TRBJ1-4 | TRBV28 | TRBD1 | once
CASSEALMNTEAFF | TGTGCCAGCAGTGAGGCATTAATGAACACTGAAGCTTTCTTT | TRBJ1-1 | TRBV2 | NA | few
CSSSLGHYGYTF | TGTTCCAGCAGCTTAGGGCACTATGGCTACACCTTC | TRBJ1-2 | TRBV7-9 | NA | NA
CATMTGNYGYTF | TGTGCCACCATGACAGGGAACTATGGCTACACCTTC | TRBJ1-2 | TRBV2 | TRBD1 | NA
CASRTPRDRVNRGTYEQYF | TGTGCAAGTCGAACACCGAGGGACAGGGTGAATCGAGGGACCTACGAGCAGTACTTC | TRBJ2-7 | TRBV12-2 | NA | NA
CASSRRTSGYQETQYF | TGTGCCAGCAGCCGTCGGACTAGCGGGTACCAAGAGACCCAGTACTTC | TRBJ2-5 | TRBV4-2 | TRBD2 | NA
CASATSSGNTIYF | TGTGCCAGTGCAACGAGCTCTGGAAACACCATATATTTT | TRBJ1-3 | TRBV19 | NA | NA
CASNPGQGSHEQYF | TGTGCCAGTAACCCGGGACAGGGGTCCCACGAGCAGTACTTC | TRBJ2-7 | TRBV19 | TRBD1 | once
CASSLALVVGEQFF | TGCGCCAGCAGCTTGGCCTTAGTCGTCGGTGAGCAGTTCTTC | TRBJ2-1 | TRBV5-1 | NA | NA
CASSYLGELFF | TGTGCCAGCAGTTATCTCGGGGAGCTGTTTTTT | TRBJ2-2 | TRBV6-5 | NA | NA
CASSPYGTSGDTQYF | TGCGCCAGCAGCCCTTACGGGACTAGCGGAGATACGCAGTATTTT | TRBJ2-3 | TRBV4-3 | TRBD2 | NA
CASSSGLSWATQYF | TGTGCCAGCAGCTCCGGACTCTCCTGGGCGACGCAGTATTTT | TRBJ2-3 | TRBV7-9 | NA | NA
CASKVAGGPSGANVLTF | TGTGCCAGTAAGGTGGCGGGGGGGCCGTCTGGGGCCAACGTCCTGACTTTC | TRBJ2-6 | TRBV19 | TRBD2 | NA
CASSLEYQPQHF | TGTGCCAGCAGCCTAGAGTATCAGCCCCAGCATTTT | TRBJ1-5 | TRBV28 | NA | NA
CASSPLPGMVTEAFF | TGTGCCAGCAGTCCTCTACCAGGGATGGTTACTGAAGCTTTCTTT | TRBJ1-1 | TRBV7-8 | NA | NA
CASSLAGGTGTREQYF | TGTGCCAGCAGCTTAGCTGGGGGGACCGGGACTAGGGAGCAGTACTTC | TRBJ2-7 | TRBV7-6 | TRBD2 | NA
CASRRTRAGNEKLFF | TGTGCCAGCAGGCGTACCCGAGCGGGTAATGAAAAACTGTTTTTT | TRBJ1-4 | TRBV6-5 | NA | NA
CASSLSRGNTEAFF | TGTGCCAGCAGTCTCAGCAGGGGGAACACTGAAGCTTTCTTT | TRBJ1-1 | TRBV28 | NA | NA
CASSAQGWANEKLFF | TGTGCCAGCAGTGCACAGGGTTGGGCTAATGAAAAACTGTTTTTT | TRBJ1-4 | TRBV6-1 | NA | NA
CASSVRDGSVFSTEAFF | TGTGCCAGCAGCGTGCGGGACGGCAGCGTTTTTAGCACTGAAGCTTTCTTT | TRBJ1-1 | TRBV9 | NA | NA
CASNEGGPDTQYF | TGTGCCAGTAACGAGGGGGGGCCTGATACGCAGTATTTT | TRBJ2-3 | TRBV19 | NA | NA
CASSVDSPSMETQYF | TGTGCCAGCAGCGTGGACAGCCCAAGTATGGAGACCCAGTACTTC | TRBJ2-5 | TRBV27 | NA | once
CASSLTGQAQIAEGYTF | TGTGCCAGCTCACTTACTGGACAGGCCCAGATCGCCGAGGGCTACACCTTC | TRBJ1-2 | TRBV18 | TRBD1 | NA
CASSVDWYNQPQHF | TGTGCCAGCAGCGTGGACTGGTACAATCAGCCCCAGCATTTT | TRBJ1-5 | TRBV9 | NA | NA
CASSKVERDYKGNQPQHF | TGTGCCAGCAGCAAAGTTGAGCGAGACTATAAGGGCAATCAGCCCCAGCATTTT | TRBJ1-5 | TRBV21-1 | NA | NA
CASSSLGAGYTF | TGTGCCAGCAGTTCCCTGGGCGCGGGCTACACCTTC | TRBJ1-2 | TRBV28 | NA | NA
CASSSQGPYEQYF | TGTGCCAGCAGCTCACAGGGGCCCTACGAGCAGTACTTC | TRBJ2-7 | TRBV6-1 | TRBD1 | NA
CASSLVAGINTDTQYF | TGTGCCAGCAGCTTAGTAGCGGGGATAAACACAGATACGCAGTATTTT | TRBJ2-3 | TRBV7-8 | TRBD2 | NA
CASSINSNYGYTF | TGTGCCAGCAGTATAAACAGTAACTATGGCTACACCTTC | TRBJ1-2 | TRBV28 | NA | NA
CASSAIYPGQGGDTQYF | TGTGCCAGTAGCGCTATTTATCCGGGACAGGGGGGAGATACGCAGTATTTT | TRBJ2-3 | TRBV19 | TRBD1 | NA